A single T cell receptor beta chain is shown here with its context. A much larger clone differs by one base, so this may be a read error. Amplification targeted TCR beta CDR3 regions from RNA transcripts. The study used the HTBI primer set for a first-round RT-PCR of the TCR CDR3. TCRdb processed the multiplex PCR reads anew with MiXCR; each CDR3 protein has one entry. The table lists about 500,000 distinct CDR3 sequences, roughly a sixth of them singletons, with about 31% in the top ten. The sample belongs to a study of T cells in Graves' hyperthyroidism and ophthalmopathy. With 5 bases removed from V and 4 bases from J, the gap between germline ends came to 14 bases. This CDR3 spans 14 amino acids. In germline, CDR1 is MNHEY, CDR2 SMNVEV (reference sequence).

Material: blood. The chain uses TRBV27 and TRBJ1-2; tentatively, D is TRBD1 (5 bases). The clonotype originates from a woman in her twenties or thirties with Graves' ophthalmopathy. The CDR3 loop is CASSHSTGGYGYTF. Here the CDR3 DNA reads TGTGCCAGCAGTCACTCGACGGGGGGCTATGGCTACACCTTC.